This is a list of T cell receptor beta chains from one sample in a study of human T cells and chemical hapten exposure. One entry per CDR3 protein results from TCRdb running MiXCR on the RACE reads. The table shows about 190,000 distinct CDR3 sequences, with 24% occurring only once. The sequences come from whole blood, collected in connection with sensitization to the hapten diphenylcyclopropenone (DPC). These receptors were taken from a woman aged 40 to 49 with alopecia areata. Some clones in this sample may be carry-over from other donors' samples. Each CDR3 is given with its conserved first and last residue. D genes are given only for firm matches. The listing skips clone size in some rows; elsewhere it reads once, few, many or a size class.

CDR3nt | CDR3aa | d_gene | j_gene | abundance | v_gene
TGTGCCAGCAGTTTATTCGTCCGGACAGGGAAACCTGAAGCTTTCTTT | CASSLFVRTGKPEAFF | TRBD1 | TRBJ1-1 | few | TRBV27
TGTGCCAGCAGCTTCACACCACCGGGACAGGGGAACTATGGCTACACCTTC | CASSFTPPGQGNYGYTF | TRBD1 | TRBJ1-2 | . | TRBV9
TGTGCCAGCAGTACCAGACGACAGGGGAGGGGGTGGGGTCAGCCCCAGCATTTT | CASSTRRQGRGWGQPQHF | TRBD1 | TRBJ1-5 | many | TRBV28
TGTGCCAGCAGCCCTAACCGGATTAGCGGGAGTCCGGTCTTC | CASSPNRISGSPVF | TRBD2 | TRBJ2-1 | few | TRBV28
TGTGCCAGCAGCCACCGAGCAGATACGCAGTATTTT | CASSHRADTQYF | . | TRBJ2-3 | . | TRBV7-2
TGTGCCAGCAGTCAACCCATGAACACCGGGGAGCTGTTTTTT | CASSQPMNTGELFF | . | TRBJ2-2 | few | TRBV6-2/TRBV6-3
TGTGCCAGCAGCTTAGGCAGGGGGCTTGTTAATGAGCAGTTCTTC | CASSLGRGLVNEQFF | TRBD1 | TRBJ2-1 | few | TRBV7-3
TGTGCCAGCAGGACCACCGGGACACAAGACAGCACAGATACGCAGTATTTT | CASRTTGTQDSTDTQYF | . | TRBJ2-3 | . | TRBV6-5
TGTGCCAGCAGAGGGGTGGTAGACAGTAATGAAAAACTGTTTTTT | CASRGVVDSNEKLFF | . | TRBJ1-4 | . | TRBV27
TGTGCCAGCAGCTCGACTAGCGGTACCTACAATGAGCAGTTCTTC | CASSSTSGTYNEQFF | TRBD2 | TRBJ2-1 | many | TRBV5-5
TGTGCCAGCAGCTTAGCGGACAGGTCCGGGGAGCTGTTTTTT | CASSLADRSGELFF | TRBD1 | TRBJ2-2 | few | TRBV7-8
TGTGCCAGCTCACCAAATTCTCCGGGCCCATCTGGAAACACCATATATTTT | CASSPNSPGPSGNTIYF | . | TRBJ1-3 | few | TRBV18
TGCAGCGTGGGGGGGCTAGGGAACTATGGCTACACCTTC | CSVGGLGNYGYTF | . | TRBJ1-2 | few | TRBV29-1
TGTGCCAGCAGTTACGAAGGGGGCATTTTCGGGGATACGCAGTATTTT | CASSYEGGIFGDTQYF | TRBD1 | TRBJ2-3 | . | TRBV6-2/TRBV6-3
TGCGCCAGCAGCCCTGGGACAGGGGGCCCCGAGCAGTACTTC | CASSPGTGGPEQYF | TRBD1 | TRBJ2-7 | . | TRBV4-3
TGTGCCAGCAGTTTCCTAGCCGAGGGCGGGGGGAATCAGCCCCAGCATTTT | CASSFLAEGGGNQPQHF | . | TRBJ1-5 | . | TRBV28
TGCAGTGCTAGGGGGACAACTTATAGCAATCAGCCCCAGCATTTT | CSARGTTYSNQPQHF | . | TRBJ1-5 | . | TRBV20-1
TGTGCCACCAGTGACTCGGGACAGGGGGTAGCCAAAAACATTCAGTACTTC | CATSDSGQGVAKNIQYF | TRBD1 | TRBJ2-4 | . | TRBV24-1
TGTGCCAGCAGCTTAGAAGGGACACACTTTGGGGGCACTGAAGCTTTCTTT | CASSLEGTHFGGTEAFF | . | TRBJ1-1 | . | TRBV7-9
TGTGCCAGCTCACCGTCCAGGGACGCGGCGGGCTCTGGAAACACCATATATTTT | CASSPSRDAAGSGNTIYF | . | TRBJ1-3 | . | TRBV18
TGTGCCACCTCACCCCCGGGTGAGGCGGGCAATCAGCCCCAGCATTTT | CATSPPGEAGNQPQHF | . | TRBJ1-5 | . | TRBV18
TGTGCCAGCAGTCAGACGGACAGGGGGTCCTACGAGCAGTACTTC | CASSQTDRGSYEQYF | TRBD1 | TRBJ2-7 | . | TRBV6-2/TRBV6-3
TGTGCCAGCAGCCAGGCCAGCACAGATACGCAGTATTTT | CASSQASTDTQYF | . | TRBJ2-3 | few | TRBV28
TGTGCCAGCAGCCCGAGCGGCGGTAGCGGGAGTTGGTGGGAGCAGTTCTTC | CASSPSGGSGSWWEQFF | TRBD2 | TRBJ2-1 | . | TRBV7-2
TGTGCCAGCAGCTACGCTAGCGGGAGATACTCTGGGGCCAACGTCCTGACTTTC | CASSYASGRYSGANVLTF | TRBD2 | TRBJ2-6 | . | TRBV7-9
TGTGCCAGCAGTGCCGGTAGCCTAGGCTATGGCTACACCTTC | CASSAGSLGYGYTF | . | TRBJ1-2 | few | TRBV2
TGTGCCAGCAGTCTGACGCGGGCTAGTTACAATGAGCAGTTCTTC | CASSLTRASYNEQFF | . | TRBJ2-1 | . | TRBV11-1
TGTGCCAGCAGTTGGGAGCAGTACTTC | CASSWEQYF | . | TRBJ2-7 | few | TRBV13